Following are 14 T cell receptor beta chains from one sample sequenced in a study of cytomegalovirus exposure and HLA in healthy donors (dated by TCRdb to 2016 to 2017). The library was generated by the immunoSEQ multiplex PCR assay. The multiplex PCR relied on a mix of 60 forward primers for TCR Vbeta segments and 13 reverse primers for TCR Jbeta segments. TCRdb's version of the immuneACCESS table is confined to in-frame rearrangements and falls short of the full clone set. An unresolved V gene accounts for under half of the shortfall where checked; the remainder is of unknown origin. Counted in this sample were fewer than 150,000 clones; around 80% of them appeared once. Together, the top ten hold over 6.5% of the sample. Sequenced sample: PBMCs. These receptors were collected from a man aged 40-49 years in good health and CMV-seropositive.

V is TRBV6-5 and J is TRBJ1-2; D gene ambiguous. The CDR3 is 16 residues long. Germline CDR1 and CDR2: MNHEY and SVGAGI. Trimming removed 0 bases at V and 0 bases at J, with 11 bases between. DNA for the CDR3: TGTGCCAGCAGTTACTCACCCCGGCAGGCTAACTATGGCTACACCTTC. Translated, it gives CASSYSPRQANYGYTF.

The gene calls are TRBV6-5 and TRBJ1-5; D is perhaps TRBD1 (6 bases). This CDR3 comprises 15 residues. The V end was cut by 3 bases, the J end by 1 base, with 10 bases between. Germline V gene sequence: CDR1 MNHEY, CDR2 SVGAGI. This CDR3 reads CASSYNGQSNQPQHF. CDR3 nucleotides: TGTGCCAGCAGTTATAACGGACAGAGCAATCAGCCCCAGCATTTT.

The CDR3 DNA reads as TGTGCCAGCAGCCGGACTGCGCCCATGAACACTGAAGCTTTCTTT. It yields the protein CASSRTAPMNTEAFF. The chain couples TRBV28 to TRBJ1-1; D not certain. The CDR3 sequence is 15 residues long. The V end was cut by 6 bases, the J end by 0 bases, with 14 bases between. Germline V gene sequence: CDR1 MDHEN, CDR2 SYDVKM.

This chain uses TRBV6-5 with TRBJ2-2; no clear D. Germline V gene sequence: CDR1 MNHEY, CDR2 SVGAGI. The length of the CDR3 is 13 residues. V dropped 5 bases and J dropped 7 bases, with 11 bases sitting between them. The CDR3 loop reads CASSKTVIGELFF. In DNA form, the CDR3 reads TGTGCCAGCAGTAAAACAGTTATCGGGGAGCTGTTTTTT.

V gene TRBV18 combines with J gene TRBJ2-5; 13 bases fit TRBD2. J lost 4 bases, V lost 3 bases, and 5 bases had no gene match. CDR1 is KGHSH and CDR2 is LQKENI in the germline V gene. The CDR3 length is 16 residues. CDR3 in amino acids: CASSPPGLAGPETQYF. The CDR3 DNA reads TGTGCCAGCTCACCTCCGGGACTAGCGGGGCCAGAGACCCAGTACTTC.

This sequence joins TRBV6-6 and TRBJ2-2; no clear D gene. Germline V gives CDR1 MNHNY, CDR2 SVGAGI (reference sequence). The V end was cut by 4 bases, the J end by 1 base, with 4 bases between. This CDR3 is built from 13 residues. CDR3 bases: TGTGCCAGCAGTTTTCTGAACACCGGGGAGCTGTTTTTT. It translates to CASSFLNTGELFF.

The chain recombines TRBV5-4 with TRBJ2-2, with 10 bases matching TRBD1. The CDR3 loop spans 17 amino acids. With V trimmed by 2 bases and J by 6 bases, 10 bases remained unmatched. From germline, CDR1 is SGHNT and CDR2 YYREEE (reference sequence). DNA for the CDR3: TGTGCCAGCAGCTTACCTTGGACAGGGGGTTTATCCGGGGAGCTGTTTTTT. Amino acid sequence: CASSLPWTGGLSGELFF.

This chain links TRBV5-1 with TRBJ2-1; TRBD2 matches at 10 bases. The germline V gene has CDR1 SGHRS and CDR2 YFSETQ. The CDR3 consists of 19 residues. Trimming took 0 bases from V and 0 from J; bases not matched to a gene: 9. The CDR3 nucleotides are TGCGCCAGCAGCTTGGTTCCTAGCGGGAGACCGAGCTCCTACAATGAGCAGTTCTTC. It codes for CASSLVPSGRPSSYNEQFF.

This clone appeared a few times. The V gene is TRBV4-2, the J gene TRBJ1-4, with 9 bases that match TRBD1. Germline CDR1 reads LGHNA; CDR2 reads YNFKEQ. Trimming removed 5 bases from V and 14 bases from J; junction bases left unmatched: 6. CDR3 length equals 12 residues. The CDR3 DNA reads as TGTGCCAGCAGCGGCTCCGGGACAGGGCTGTTTTTT. It translates to CASSGSGTGLFF.

This sequence joins TRBV27 and TRBJ2-5; a weak D match, TRBD1 (6 bases). In germline, CDR1 is MNHEY, CDR2 SMNVEV (reference sequence). The CDR3 spans 15 residues. V was shortened by 2 bases and J by 5 bases, with 15 bases between the two germline ends. The DNA of the CDR3 is TGTGCCAGCAGTTTACGGGCCCAGAGGGGGGAGACCCAGTACTTC. Residues: CASSLRAQRGETQYF.

V usage is TRBV7-9 and J usage is TRBJ2-2; 11 nucleotides agree with TRBD2. This CDR3 is 16 amino acids long. J lost 7 bases, V lost 6 bases, and 10 bases had no gene match. Germline V gene sequence: CDR1 SEHNR, CDR2 FQNEAQ (reference sequence). The CDR3 here is CASSPQSLAGGGELFF. As DNA, the CDR3 is TGTGCCAGCAGTCCGCAGAGCCTAGCGGGAGGCGGGGAGCTGTTTTTT.

The chain combines TRBV5-6 with TRBJ2-7, with D unclear. CDR3 size: 13 residues. The V end lost 2 bases, the J end lost 1 base, and 7 bases lay between the germline ends. The germline CDR1 and CDR2 sequences are SGHDT and YYEEEE. DNA for the CDR3: TGTGCCAGCAGCTTACACAATTCCTACGAGCAGTACTTC. Its protein is CASSLHNSYEQYF.

The rearrangement links TRBV7-9 to TRBJ2-1; 15 bases are shared with TRBD2. CDR3 size: 15 residues. Germline V gene data show CDR1 as SEHNR and CDR2 as FQNEAQ (reference sequence). V lost 3 bases and J lost 10; bases outside the gene matches: 4. CDR3: CASSLGLAGGGEQFF. CDR3 DNA: TGTGCCAGCAGCTTGGGACTAGCGGGAGGCGGGGAGCAGTTCTTC.

The chain has TRBV5-6 and TRBJ1-5; possible D gene TRBD1, 6 bases. Germline V gene data show CDR1 as SGHDT and CDR2 as YYEEEE. V lost 2 bases and J lost 3, with 15 bases in between. CDR3 length equals 16 residues. The CDR3 bases are TGTGCCAGCAGCTTAGGGGGTCCCTACCTCAATCAGCCCCAGCATTTT. Its translation: CASSLGGPYLNQPQHF.